The sequence of this T cell receptor beta chain was determined in a study of glioma-infiltrating T cells after dendritic cell vaccination. Here immunoSEQ multiplex PCR was the method, and the copy in TCRdb shows in-frame clones only, minus some. The data show 71,000 or so clones, about 86% seen once. The V end was cut by 4 bases, the J end by 6 bases, with 13 bases between. Germline CDR1 is SQVTM and CDR2 is ANQGSEA. There are 12 residues in the CDR3. The V call is TRBV29-1, the J call TRBJ2-7; the D gene is possibly TRBD1 (6 bases). This clonotype was sampled from a human donor with glioblastoma. This material consisted of blood, taken before dendritic cell vaccination. The CDR3 here is CSVGGQGFEQYF. CDR3 sequence (DNA): TGCAGCGTTGGCGGTCAGGGGTTCGAGCAGTACTTC.